A few counts support the clone carrying this T cell receptor beta chain. The antigen remains undetermined. TCRdb fed the 5' RACE reads into MiXCR, producing one record per CDR3 protein. Seen here are about 150,000 distinct CDR3 sequences, 10% to 15% observed once, and the top ten hold 2.5% to 3.5%. CDR1 is DFQATT, CDR2 SNEGSKA, per germline (reference sequence). Trimming removed 4 bases at V and 4 bases at J, with 10 bases between. This CDR3 is 12 amino acids long. The data are from a study of T-cell memory formation after mild COVID-19. Study context: There were largely donor-specific TCR clusters. Study findings and constraints: Pre-infection memory harbored some responding clones, suggesting cross-reactive memory joined. From day 15 to 85, contracting clones were balanced between CD4 and CD8, whereas later expanders leaned toward CD4+.

The material sequenced was PBMCs or a T cell subset sorted from them (not recorded which). This TCR was recovered from a man aged 18 to 30 who had mild COVID-19 (a few samples of this study predate the infection). Cell type and time point are not known. This chain joins TRBV20-1 and TRBJ2-5; D not certain. The CDR3 region is CSAMESAETQYF. For the CDR3, the DNA is TGCAGTGCTATGGAGAGCGCAGAGACCCAGTACTTC.